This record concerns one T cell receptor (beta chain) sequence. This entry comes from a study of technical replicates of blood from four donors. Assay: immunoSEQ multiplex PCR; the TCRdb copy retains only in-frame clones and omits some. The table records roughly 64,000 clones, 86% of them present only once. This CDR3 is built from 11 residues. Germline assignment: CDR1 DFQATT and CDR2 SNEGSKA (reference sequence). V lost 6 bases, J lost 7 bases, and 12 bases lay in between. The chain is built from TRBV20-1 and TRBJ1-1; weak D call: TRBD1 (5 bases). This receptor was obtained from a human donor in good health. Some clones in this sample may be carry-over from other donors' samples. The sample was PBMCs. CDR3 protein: CSARPGLEAFF. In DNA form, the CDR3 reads TGCAGTGCCAGGCCAGGGCTTGAAGCTTTCTTT.